This T cell receptor (beta chain) was sequenced in a study of cytomegalovirus exposure and HLA in healthy donors. Looking at the study overall: The same platform was used for the roughly 120 validation repertoires as for the roughly 730 first-cohort repertoires, as reported in a later analysis.

Findings and limits, study-wide: The tendency of first-cohort TCR clusters to co-occur in the 90 to 150 validation repertoires was the finding of a later analysis. Many donors carried some public TCRs, although rarity characterized most TCR sequences.

Concerning this clone itself: What it binds is unknown.

The repertoire was sequenced with immunoSEQ multiplex PCR; TCRdb's copy has only in-frame clones and lacks some. In the table there are over 200,000 clones, around 90% of which are singletons. The study drew the donors from its approximately 120-subject validation cohort, separate from the approximately 700-subject first cohort. Germline V CDR1 and CDR2: SGHRS, YFSETQ. This CDR3 spans 15 amino acids. J lost 7 bases, V lost 2 bases, and 6 bases had no gene match. The TCR comes from a woman younger than 45 in good health and CMV-seronegative. The sequenced sample was PBMCs. The rearrangement links TRBV5-1 to TRBJ2-7, with 13 bases lining up with TRBD2. CDR3 sequence reads: CASSFGLAGVGEQYF. CDR3 sequence (DNA): TGCGCCAGCAGCTTTGGACTAGCGGGAGTAGGGGAGCAGTACTTC.